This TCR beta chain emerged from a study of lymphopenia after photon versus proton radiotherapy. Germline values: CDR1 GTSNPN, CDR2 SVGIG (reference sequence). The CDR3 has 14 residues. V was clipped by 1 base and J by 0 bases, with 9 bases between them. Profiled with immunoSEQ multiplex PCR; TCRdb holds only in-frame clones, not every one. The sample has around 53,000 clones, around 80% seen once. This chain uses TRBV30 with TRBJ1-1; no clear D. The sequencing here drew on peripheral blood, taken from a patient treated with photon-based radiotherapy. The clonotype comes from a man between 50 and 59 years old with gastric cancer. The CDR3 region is CAWSDFQLNTEAFF. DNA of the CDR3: TGTGCCTGGAGTGACTTTCAGTTGAACACTGAAGCTTTCTTT.